The next 17 T cell receptor beta chains were all read from a single sample in a study of PD-L1 blockade in urothelial cancer. Repertoires were generated with immunoSEQ multiplex PCR, while TCRdb's copy carries only in-frame clones and drops some. The sample consists of around 110,000 clones, 80% to 90% of them appearing once. Sample time point: peripheral blood 6 weeks after treatment start. The material sequenced was PBMCs, taken around atezolizumab (anti-PD-L1) treatment. The receptors come from a man between 60 and 70 years old with urothelial cancer.

The chain recombines TRBV7-9 with TRBJ1-5; D unresolved. The CDR3 runs to 13 residues. From germline, CDR1 is SEHNR and CDR2 FQNEAQ (reference sequence). The V end lost 5 bases, the J end lost 6 bases, and 11 bases lay between the germline ends. The DNA for the CDR3 is TGTGCCAGCAGCCCGCGGGTCGGTCAGCCCCAGCATTTT. Its protein is CASSPRVGQPQHF.

The rearrangement links TRBV29-1 to TRBJ2-7; 7 bases are shared with TRBD1. The CDR3 is made up of 12 amino acids. The V and J ends lost 7 bases and 6 bases, in that order; junction bases with no gene match: 9. CDR1 and CDR2 (germline): SQVTM, ANQGSEA. For the CDR3, the DNA is TGCAGCGCTTTAGACAGGGCCCTCGAGCAGTACTTC. It yields the protein CSALDRALEQYF.

This chain connects TRBV6-5 to TRBJ1-1; no reliable D call. Between the trimmed V and J ends, which lost 0 bases and 1 base, there was a span of 9 bases. Looked up from germline, CDR1 is MNHEY and CDR2 is SVGAGI. This CDR3 spans 15 amino acids. The CDR3 DNA follows: TGTGCCAGCAGTTACTCGGGCGGGTGGAACACTGAAGCTTTCTTT. It codes for CASSYSGGWNTEAFF.

This sequence joins TRBV7-6 and TRBJ1-1; D gene unclear. Trimming stripped 5 bases from V and 1 base from J, with 8 bases between. The V gene's germline CDR1 is SGHVS and CDR2 FNYEAQ. CDR3 length equals 13 residues. In nucleotides, the CDR3 is TGTGCCAGCAGCCCATCGGGGAACACTGAAGCTTTCTTT. Protein: CASSPSGNTEAFF.

This chain joins TRBV5-5 and TRBJ2-7; 10 nucleotides line up with TRBD1. Per germline, CDR1 SGHKS and CDR2 YYEKEE (reference sequence). This CDR3 comprises 15 residues. The ends lost 0 bases at V and 3 bases at J; junction bases unmatched: 3. DNA for the CDR3: TGTGCCAGCAGCTTGGCCCGGGACAGGGGCTACGAGCAGTACTTC. As protein: CASSLARDRGYEQYF.

Only one count was recorded for this clone. This chain uses TRBV2 with TRBJ2-7; TRBD1 agrees at 7 bases. Trimming cost V 1 base and J 0 bases; bases outside gene matches: 12. Looked up from germline, CDR1 is SNHLY and CDR2 is FYNNEI. The CDR3 is 18 residues long. Here the CDR3 DNA reads TGTGCCAGCAGTGAAGGCCCCCCTGGACAGGAACTCTCCTACGAGCAGTACTTC. It codes for CASSEGPPGQELSYEQYF.

The chain couples TRBV25-1 to TRBJ2-7; 8 nucleotides agree with TRBD2. The V and J ends lost 11 bases and 4 bases, in that order; junction bases with no gene match: 10. The CDR3 spans 13 residues. Germline assignment: CDR1 MGHDK and CDR2 SYGVNS. The CDR3 DNA follows: TGTGCCTCCCGGGGGGGAGGAGGTTACGAGCAGTACTTC. Its protein is CASRGGGGYEQYF.

In this sample, this clone turned up many times. The chain uses TRBV5-1 and TRBJ2-7, with no clear D. The CDR3 is 15 residues long. The ends were cut back, 4 bases at V and 2 bases at J, with 16 bases in the middle. Looked up from germline, CDR1 is SGHRS and CDR2 is YFSETQ. CDR3 amino acids: CASSLSGSVAYEQYF. DNA for the CDR3: TGCGCCAGCAGCCTCTCCGGGTCGGTAGCCTACGAGCAGTACTTC.

CDR3 DNA sequence: TGTGCCAGCAGCCAAGATGCCGGACAGACCTATGGCTACACCTTC. It yields the protein CASSQDAGQTYGYTF. The V call is TRBV4-2, the J call TRBJ1-2; D might be TRBD1 (6 bases). This CDR3 region has 15 residues. CDR1 is LGHNA, CDR2 YNFKEQ, per germline. V was pared by 0 bases and J by 4 bases, with 12 bases between.

This clone was seen just once. The chain recombines TRBV7-2 with TRBJ2-3; tentatively, D is TRBD2 (5 bases). Looked up from germline, CDR1 is SGHTA and CDR2 is FQGNSA. V was cut by 5 bases and J by 5 bases, with 14 bases left in between. The CDR3 length is 14 residues. The CDR3 reads CASSRGKGGDTQYF. The CDR3 DNA follows: TGTGCCAGCAGCCGGGGAAAAGGTGGAGATACGCAGTATTTT.

The V call is TRBV27, the J call TRBJ2-3; TRBD2 matches 8 bases. The CDR3 covers 16 residues. Germline CDR1 reads MNHEY; CDR2 reads SMNVEV (reference sequence). Trimming removed 1 base from V and 5 bases from J; junction bases left unmatched: 8. CDR3 DNA sequence: TGTGCCAGCAGTTTATTAGGGCGGGAGGAAGTAGATACGCAGTATTTT. As protein: CASSLLGREEVDTQYF.

V gene TRBV7-6 combines with J gene TRBJ2-3; 13 bases are shared with TRBD2. The germline V gene has CDR1 SGHVS and CDR2 FNYEAQ. The V gene end was trimmed by 5 bases and the J gene end by 5 bases; junction bases not matched to a gene: 7. This CDR3 has 16 amino acids. The CDR3 nucleotides are TGTGCCAGCAGCCCGGGACTAGCGGGAAAGGGAGATACGCAGTATTTT. Its translation is CASSPGLAGKGDTQYF.

The chain is built from TRBV4-2 and TRBJ1-2; a possible D gene is TRBD1 (6 bases). Germline V gene sequence: CDR1 LGHNA, CDR2 YNFKEQ. The CDR3 covers 16 residues. V was shortened by 2 bases and J by 2 bases, with 15 bases between the two germline ends. The CDR3 protein is CASSQSGWTVNYGYTF. The CDR3 nucleotides are TGTGCCAGCAGCCAATCCGGATGGACAGTAAACTATGGCTACACCTTC.

This clone was counted a single time. CDR3 region: CSVLSDGGSNTGELFF. The CDR3 DNA reads as TGCAGCGTCCTCTCGGATGGAGGGTCGAACACCGGGGAGCTGTTTTTT. V gene TRBV29-1 combines with J gene TRBJ2-2, with a weak D call TRBD2 (6 bases). Per the germline V gene, CDR1 is SQVTM and CDR2 is ANQGSEA. The V and J ends lost 6 bases and 0 bases respectively, with 17 bases between them. This CDR3 has 16 amino acids.

The chain employs TRBV9 and TRBJ2-3; tentatively, D is TRBD2 (6 bases). The CDR3 contains 16 residues. The V gene's germline CDR1 is SGDLS and CDR2 YYNGEE. Trimming removed 3 bases from V and 0 bases from J, with 14 bases in between. The CDR3 DNA reads TGTGCCAGCAGCGGTGTCGGGGGTCCTAGCACAGATACGCAGTATTTT. This encodes CASSGVGGPSTDTQYF.

The rearrangement links TRBV27 to TRBJ2-2; possible D gene TRBD1, 6 bases. The CDR3 is 14 amino acids. The germline V gene has CDR1 MNHEY and CDR2 SMNVEV (reference sequence). V lost 2 bases, J lost 5 bases, and 9 bases lay in between. The DNA of the CDR3 is TGTGCCAGCAGTTTAACAGGGAGTACCGGGGAGCTGTTTTTT. Protein sequence: CASSLTGSTGELFF.

This chain uses TRBV4-2 with TRBJ2-3, with D maybe TRBD2 (6 bases). V was shortened by 4 bases and J by 0 bases, with 11 bases between the two germline ends. The CDR3 has 15 residues. CDR1 and CDR2 (germline): LGHNA, YNFKEQ. In DNA, the CDR3 is TGTGCCAGCAGCCCATCTAGCGTAAGCACAGATACGCAGTATTTT. It translates to CASSPSSVSTDTQYF.